The present entry profiles one T cell receptor beta chain with its context. Assay used: immunoSEQ multiplex PCR; TCRdb lists only in-frame clones, some missing. The sample lists some 400,000 clones, over 85% seen once, with about 1.8% in the top ten. V was clipped by 0 bases and J by 4 bases; unmatched bases: 7. The germline V gene encodes CDR1 LGHNA and CDR2 YNFKEQ. This CDR3 is built from 17 residues. The sample belongs to a study of blood T cell repertoires in COVID-19. The specimen sequenced was PBMCs or T cells enriched from blood (not recorded which). V gene TRBV4-2 combines with J gene TRBJ2-3; TRBD2 aligns across 10 bases. This clonotype was obtained from a woman aged 25 to 39 who had recovered from COVID-19. CDR3 protein: CASSQEGLAGVPDTQYF. CDR3 bases: TGTGCCAGCAGCCAAGAAGGCCTAGCGGGGGTGCCAGATACGCAGTATTTT.